The T cell receptor beta chain under discussion was sequenced for a study of shared clonotypes between healthy human individuals. Here immunoSEQ multiplex PCR was the method, and the copy in TCRdb shows in-frame clones only, minus some. Of some 490,000 clones in the sample, 65% to 85% were seen once. In unsorted samples, genomic DNA was obtained using 75 million to 90 million PBMCs. CDR1 is SGHAT, CDR2 FQNNGV, per germline. This CDR3 spans 13 amino acids. Trimming left V 5 bases short and J 0 bases short, with 5 bases between. The sequence was obtained from a middle-aged woman in good health. Some clones in this sample may be carry-over from other donors' samples. Specimen: PBMCs. The chain joins TRBV11-2 to TRBJ1-3; no reliable D call. The CDR3 coding sequence is TGTGCCAGCAGCGTCCTCTCTGGAAACACCATATATTTT. Protein product: CASSVLSGNTIYF. The full variable domain, its missing parts supplied by reference TRBV11-2 and TRBJ1-3, is EAGVAQSPRYKIIEKRQSVAFWCNPISGHATLYWYQQILGQGPKLLIQFQNNGVVDDSQLPKDRFSAERLKGVDSTLKIQPAKLEDSAVYLCASSVLSGNTIYFGEGSWLTVV.